A single sample is the source of the 31 T cell receptor beta chains below, sequenced in a study of cytomegalovirus exposure and HLA in healthy donors. In the PCR, 60 Vbeta and 13 Jbeta primers were used. Sequenced by immunoSEQ multiplex PCR; TCRdb stores in-frame clones only, minus some. The table shows about 130,000 clones, with about 69% occurring only once. The sequenced sample was PBMCs. The receptors come from a man aged 25-40 years in good health and CMV-seronegative.

V usage is TRBV27 and J usage is TRBJ2-1, with D unclear. From germline, CDR1 is MNHEY and CDR2 SMNVEV (reference sequence). The CDR3 length is 18 residues. V lost 0 bases and J 7 bases, leaving 22 bases between the germline ends. CDR3 sequence reads: CASSLSTVYESGKNEQFF. The CDR3 nucleotides are TGTGCCAGCAGTTTATCCACAGTGTATGAAAGTGGTAAGAATGAGCAGTTCTTC.

This chain connects TRBV30 to TRBJ2-5, with TRBD1 as a possible D gene (6 bases). CDR1 GTSNPN and CDR2 SVGIG come from the germline V gene (reference sequence). V was clipped by 4 bases and J by 1 base, with 13 bases between them. This CDR3 comprises 14 residues. CDR3 loop: CAWTEQGGQETQYF. For the CDR3, the DNA is TGTGCCTGGACTGAACAGGGTGGCCAAGAGACCCAGTACTTC. Variable domain in full (rest from reference TRBV30 and TRBJ2-5): SQTIHQWPATLVQPVGSPLSLECTVEGTSNPNLYWYRQAAGRGLQLLFYSVGIGQISSEVPQNLSASRPQDRQFILSSKKLLLSDSGFYLCAWTEQGGQETQYFGPGTRLLVL.

The chain couples TRBV30 to TRBJ2-7; 10 bases agree with TRBD1. The CDR3 contains 13 residues. V dropped 3 bases and J dropped 7; count of bases not matched to a gene: 6. The germline gives CDR1 GTSNPN, CDR2 SVGIG (reference sequence). CDR3 region: CAWSATGGYEQYF. The CDR3 nucleotides read TGTGCCTGGAGCGCGACAGGGGGCTATGAGCAGTACTTC.

This clone showed up just a few times. The V and J genes are TRBV11-2 and TRBJ2-2; D possibly corresponds to TRBD2 (5 bases). This CDR3 region has 15 residues. From germline, CDR1 is SGHAT and CDR2 FQNNGV. The V end lost 6 bases, the J end lost 5 bases, and 16 bases lay between the germline ends. CDR3 sequence reads: CASSQLTAVTGELFF. CDR3 bases: TGTGCCAGCAGTCAGTTAACAGCGGTAACCGGGGAGCTGTTTTTT.

The V gene is TRBV9, the J gene TRBJ2-3; 13 nucleotides align to TRBD2. This CDR3 has 19 amino acids. Per germline, CDR1 SGDLS and CDR2 YYNGEE. With V trimmed by 4 bases and J by 2 bases, 13 bases remained unmatched. This CDR3 reads CASSTNLRLAGGLTDTQYF. As DNA, the CDR3 is TGTGCCAGCAGCACCAACCTTAGACTAGCGGGAGGTCTCACAGATACGCAGTATTTT.

The chain has TRBV7-2 and TRBJ2-7, with 11 positions matching TRBD1. The germline V gene encodes CDR1 SGHTA and CDR2 FQGNSA. With 6 bases clipped from V and 6 bases from J, the junction kept 7 bases outside the gene matches. This CDR3 has 14 residues. In DNA, the CDR3 is TGTGCCAGCAGTAAGGGGACAGGGGGGTCCGAGCAGTACTTC. Encoded protein: CASSKGTGGSEQYF. Complete variable domain (other parts from reference TRBV7-2 and TRBJ2-7): GAGVSQSPSNKVTEKGKDVELRCDPISGHTALYWYRQSLGQGLEFLIYFQGNSAPDKSGLPSDRFSAERTGGSVSTLTIQRTQQEDSAVYLCASSKGTGGSEQYFGPGTRLTVT.

This clone came up once. This chain joins TRBV5-6 and TRBJ2-7; 13 bases fit TRBD2. CDR3 length: 14 amino acids. Trimming removed 3 bases from V and 6 bases from J; junction bases left unmatched: 3. Germline V gene lookup returns CDR1 SGHDT and CDR2 YYEEEE. For the CDR3, the DNA is TGTGCCAGCAGCTGGACTAGCGGGAGCGCCGAGCAGTACTTC. It translates to CASSWTSGSAEQYF.

CDR3 coding DNA: TGTGCCAGCAGTGGGTACATATCTCCCTACAATGAGCAGTTCTTC. Protein sequence: CASSGYISPYNEQFF. The chain couples TRBV25-1 to TRBJ2-1; D is unclear. Trimming pared 4 bases from V and 2 bases from J, leaving 12 bases between. The CDR3 is 15 amino acids. Germline CDR1 and CDR2: MGHDK and SYGVNS.

The J gene is TRBJ2-3, the V gene TRBV5-1; 7 bases are a match to TRBD1. The length of the CDR3 is 13 residues. The J segment lost 5 bases and the V segment lost 1 base, leaving 1 base of the junction unmatched. Germline CDR1 and CDR2: SGHRS and YFSETQ. CDR3 DNA sequence: TGCGCCAGCAGCTTGCACAGGGGAGATACGCAGTATTTT. Residues: CASSLHRGDTQYF.

In nucleotides, the CDR3 is TGTGAATTCACCAGTGAGGACAGGGTAGGCAACGGGGAGCTGTTTTTT. It yields the protein CEFTSEDRVGNGELFF. V usage is TRBV15 and J usage is TRBJ2-2, with 8 bases matching TRBD1. The length of the CDR3 is 16 residues. Per the germline V gene, CDR1 is LNHNV and CDR2 is YYDKDF (reference sequence).

The rearrangement links TRBV28 to TRBJ1-6, with D perhaps TRBD1 (5 bases). Looked up from germline, CDR1 is MDHEN and CDR2 is SYDVKM. The CDR3 sequence is 16 residues long. Trimming cost V 9 bases and J 8 bases, with 23 bases left between them. Here the CDR3 reads CASKSGGFGRDSPLHF. The CDR3 DNA reads TGTGCCAGTAAGAGTGGGGGGTTTGGTCGGGATTCACCCCTCCACTTT.

The chain couples TRBV6-5 to TRBJ1-4; 8 bases align to TRBD1. Per germline, CDR1 MNHEY and CDR2 SVGAGI. V shed 2 bases and J 10 bases; nucleotides not matched to a gene: 6. The CDR3 is 14 residues long. In DNA form, the CDR3 reads TGTGCCAGCAGTTACAGTCAGGGGGCGGGAAAACTGTTTTTT. Translation gives CASSYSQGAGKLFF.

This clone has a single count. This chain joins TRBV5-1 and TRBJ2-5; TRBD2 matches 10 bases. The CDR3 sequence is 16 residues long. Unmatched junction bases numbered 4, after V lost 1 base and J lost 1 base. Per germline, CDR1 SGHRS and CDR2 YFSETQ. The CDR3 nucleotides read TGCGCCAGCAGCTTGCGTAGCGGGGGGTTCCAAGAGACCCAGTACTTC. This codes for CASSLRSGGFQETQYF.

The V gene is TRBV4-2, the J gene TRBJ1-2; no reliable D call. Germline V gene data show CDR1 as LGHNA and CDR2 as YNFKEQ. The V and J ends lost 4 bases and 4 bases respectively, with 13 bases between them. This CDR3 is built from 14 residues. The CDR3 DNA sequence: TGTGCCAGCAGCCCAGGCCAGGCACCCTATGGCTACACCTTC. Amino acid sequence: CASSPGQAPYGYTF.

In its sample, this clone was seen a few times. CDR3 DNA: TGTGCCTGGAGTTTTAGCGGACCTAGCTACGAGCAGTACTTC. Amino acid sequence: CAWSFSGPSYEQYF. The rearrangement links TRBV30 to TRBJ2-7; the D gene is possibly TRBD2 (6 bases). Germline V lookup: CDR1 GTSNPN, CDR2 SVGIG (reference sequence). Trimming stripped 2 bases from V and 3 bases from J, with 14 bases between. The CDR3 is made up of 14 amino acids.

CDR3 loop: CAIRRTGRNSPLHF. DNA for the CDR3: TGTGCCATCAGACGGACAGGACGGAATTCACCCCTCCACTTT. V and J are TRBV10-3 and TRBJ1-6, with 7 bases lining up with TRBD1. This CDR3 is built from 14 residues. After removal of 6 bases from V and 7 bases from J, the junction contained 6 bases not matched to a gene. Looked up from germline, CDR1 is ENHRY and CDR2 is SYGVKD.

The chain combines TRBV7-8 with TRBJ1-5; D remains unclear. The CDR3 loop spans 16 amino acids. The germline CDR1 and CDR2 sequences are SGHVS and FQNEAQ. V gave up 5 bases and J gave up 7 bases, with 21 bases separating them. The CDR3 nucleotides are TGTGCCAGCAGCCCCCCCGGAGGGTCTCTCTACCAGCCCCAGCATTTT. Translated: CASSPPGGSLYQPQHF.

This chain connects TRBV5-1 to TRBJ2-7, with TRBD1 matching 10 bases. CDR3 length: 15 residues. V shed 4 bases, J shed 2 bases, and the junction held 6 bases outside the gene matches. Germline V gives CDR1 SGHRS, CDR2 YFSETQ. As DNA, the CDR3 is TGCGCCAGCAGCCCCGGGACAGGGGATGCCTACGAGCAGTACTTC. Protein: CASSPGTGDAYEQYF.

The chain links TRBV4-3 to TRBJ2-7; TRBD2 aligns across 8 bases. V trimming: 0 bases; J trimming: 6 bases; junction bases outside the gene matches: 25. The CDR3 runs to 21 residues. CDR1 and CDR2 (germline): LGHNA, YSLEER. The CDR3 sequence: CASSQDAPGPAGDRDFSEQYF. The CDR3 DNA is TGCGCCAGCAGCCAAGACGCCCCGGGCCCAGCGGGGGACCGTGATTTCTCCGAGCAGTACTTC.

CDR3 bases: TGCAGCGTTGACTACCCGAACACCGGGGAGCTGTTTTTT. It codes for CSVDYPNTGELFF. The chain links TRBV29-1 to TRBJ2-2, with D uncertain. CDR1 SQVTM and CDR2 ANQGSEA come from the germline V gene. V gave up 3 bases and J gave up 0 bases, with 5 bases separating them. The CDR3 contains 13 residues.

Only one count was recorded for this clone. The DNA for the CDR3 is TGCGCCAGCAGCCGCGGACTAGCGGGAACCGGGGAGCTGTTTTTT. The encoded protein is CASSRGLAGTGELFF. V gene TRBV4-1 combines with J gene TRBJ2-2; 12 nucleotides line up with TRBD2. J lost 5 bases, V lost 4 bases, and 2 bases had no gene match. Per germline, CDR1 MGHRA and CDR2 YSYEKL. This CDR3 contains 15 residues.

The chain couples TRBV7-9 to TRBJ1-1, with D perhaps TRBD1 (6 bases). The CDR3 totals 15 residues. Trimming took 5 bases from V and 8 from J, leaving 21 bases between them. CDR1 and CDR2 (germline): SEHNR, FQNEAQ (reference sequence). The CDR3 spells CASSPAGNFDREAFF. The CDR3 bases are TGTGCCAGCAGCCCGGCCGGGAATTTCGACAGGGAAGCTTTCTTT.

DNA for the CDR3: TGCAGCGTTGTTACAAGTGGTGAAAAACTGTTTTTT. Residues: CSVVTSGEKLFF. The chain has TRBV29-1 and TRBJ1-4; no definite D call. V lost 4 bases and J 7 bases, leaving 10 bases between the germline ends. Germline V lookup: CDR1 SQVTM, CDR2 ANQGSEA. The CDR3 is made up of 12 amino acids.

V usage is TRBV30 and J usage is TRBJ2-7; the match to TRBD1 covers 10 bases. This CDR3 has 16 amino acids. Germline V lookup: CDR1 GTSNPN, CDR2 SVGIG (reference sequence). V lost 1 base, J lost 1 base, and 7 bases stayed unmatched. The DNA for the CDR3 is TGTGCCTGGAGTGGGGAGGCGGGACAGGGGTCCTACGAGCAGTACTTC. Amino acids: CAWSGEAGQGSYEQYF.

The chain employs TRBV2 and TRBJ2-5; D gene uncertain. The CDR3 is 14 residues long. The germline V and J ends were trimmed by 2 bases and 7 bases, with 14 bases remaining between them. CDR1 and CDR2 from the germline V gene are SNHLY and FYNNEI. CDR3 coding DNA: TGTGCCAGCAGTGAACAGGTCTTAATTGGGACCCAGTACTTC. It is translated as CASSEQVLIGTQYF.

This chain connects TRBV9 to TRBJ2-2, with 8 bases identical to TRBD2. CDR3 length equals 15 residues. From germline, CDR1 is SGDLS and CDR2 YYNGEE. V was clipped by 4 bases and J by 4 bases; unmatched bases: 6. In DNA form, the CDR3 reads TGTGCCAGCAGCATAAGCGGGGGACCCACCGGGGAGCTGTTTTTT. The encoded protein is CASSISGGPTGELFF.

This chain joins TRBV4-2 and TRBJ2-1, with 8 bases identical to TRBD2. This CDR3 spans 22 amino acids. V lost 0 bases, J lost 0 bases, and 19 bases stayed unmatched. Germline assignment: CDR1 LGHNA and CDR2 YNFKEQ. The CDR3 DNA is TGTGCCAGCAGCCAAGATACGCCGCCCAGCGGGAGATATTACAGCTCCTACAATGAGCAGTTCTTC. Its protein is CASSQDTPPSGRYYSSYNEQFF.

This clone was detected once. The rearrangement links TRBV6-5 to TRBJ2-4, with 7 bases that match TRBD2. J was trimmed by 3 bases and V by 2 bases; bases with no gene match: 4. There are 15 residues in the CDR3. Germline V gives CDR1 MNHEY, CDR2 SVGAGI. CDR3 coding DNA: TGTGCCAGCAGTTACGAGCGGGATGGCAAAAACATTCAGTACTTC. Its translation is CASSYERDGKNIQYF.

The V gene is TRBV28, the J gene TRBJ1-2; D uncertain. Germline assignment: CDR1 MDHEN and CDR2 SYDVKM. CDR3 size: 14 residues. Trimming shortened V by 3 bases and J by 4 bases, and 12 bases separated the two germline ends. The CDR3 region is CASSFSPSLYGYTF. The CDR3 nucleotides are TGTGCCAGCAGTTTTTCCCCCTCCCTCTATGGCTACACCTTC.

The chain carries TRBV7-6 and TRBJ2-7, with D perhaps matching TRBD2 (5 bases). The CDR3 consists of 14 residues. Per the germline V gene, CDR1 is SGHVS and CDR2 is FNYEAQ. The ends were cut back, 1 base at V and 5 bases at J, with 12 bases in the middle. The CDR3 coding sequence is TGTGCCAGCAGCTTAGGGCCGGGAAACGACGAGCAGTACTTC. Its protein is CASSLGPGNDEQYF.

This chain links TRBV7-2 with TRBJ2-7; D is possibly TRBD2 (6 bases). CDR1 is SGHTA, CDR2 FQGNSA, per germline. The CDR3 spans 15 residues. The ends were cut back, 0 bases at V and 0 bases at J, with 9 bases in the middle. The DNA for the CDR3 is TGTGCCAGCAGCTTAGCGGGGGGTCCCTCCTACGAGCAGTACTTC. Protein product: CASSLAGGPSYEQYF.